The entry below describes one T cell receptor beta chain. Its antigen is unknown. Sequencing was performed with immunoSEQ multiplex PCR; in TCRdb, only in-frame clones are kept and a portion is missing. The sample has some 140,000 clones; roughly 90% are singletons. The sample originates from a study of T cell responses to AZD1222 COVID-19 vaccine. Study-wide background: Analysis merged second doses at about 4 or about 12 weeks. Study-wide findings and caveats: White British people made up most donors, females outnumbered males, and clonal diversity was possibly underestimated. None of the repertoires were sampled until the peak T cell response had passed.

The germline V and J ends were trimmed by 2 bases and 7 bases, with 20 bases remaining between them. The CDR3 loop spans 16 amino acids. Germline V gene lookup returns CDR1 LNHDA and CDR2 SQIVND (reference sequence). The chain couples TRBV19 to TRBJ1-2, with D possibly matching TRBD1 (6 bases). This sample comprised peripheral blood, obtained on day 0 of AZD1222 vaccination. The TCR sequence derives from an adult in good health. CDR3 sequence: CASSIRGDISSGGYTF. Written as DNA, the CDR3 is TGTGCCAGTAGTATAAGAGGGGACATTTCATCAGGTGGCTACACCTTC.